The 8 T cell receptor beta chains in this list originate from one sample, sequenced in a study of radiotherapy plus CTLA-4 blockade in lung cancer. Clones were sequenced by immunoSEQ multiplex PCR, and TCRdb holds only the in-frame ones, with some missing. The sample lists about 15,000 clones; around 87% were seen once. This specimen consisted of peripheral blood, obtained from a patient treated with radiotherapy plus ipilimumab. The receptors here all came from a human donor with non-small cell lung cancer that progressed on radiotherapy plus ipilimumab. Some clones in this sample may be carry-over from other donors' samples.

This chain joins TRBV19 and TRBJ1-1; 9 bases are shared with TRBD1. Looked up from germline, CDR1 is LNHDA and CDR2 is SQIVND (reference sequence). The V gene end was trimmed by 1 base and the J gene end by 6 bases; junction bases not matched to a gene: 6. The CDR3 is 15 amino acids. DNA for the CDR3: TGTGCCAGTAGTATAGCCCGGGACAGGGCCCCTGAAGCTTTCTTT. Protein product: CASSIARDRAPEAFF.

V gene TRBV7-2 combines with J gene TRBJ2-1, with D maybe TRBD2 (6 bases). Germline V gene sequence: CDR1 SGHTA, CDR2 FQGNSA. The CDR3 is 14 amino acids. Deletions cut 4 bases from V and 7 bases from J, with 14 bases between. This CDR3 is CASSSQLEGNEQFF. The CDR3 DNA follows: TGTGCCAGCAGCTCGCAACTGGAGGGAAATGAGCAGTTCTTC.

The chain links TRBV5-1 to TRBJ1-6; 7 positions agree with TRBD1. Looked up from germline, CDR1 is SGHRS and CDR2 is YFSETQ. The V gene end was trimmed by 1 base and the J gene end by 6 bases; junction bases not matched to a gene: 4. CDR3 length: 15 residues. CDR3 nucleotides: TGCGCCAGCAGCTTGCAAGGGGGCAGTAATTCACCCCTCCACTTT. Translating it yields CASSLQGGSNSPLHF.

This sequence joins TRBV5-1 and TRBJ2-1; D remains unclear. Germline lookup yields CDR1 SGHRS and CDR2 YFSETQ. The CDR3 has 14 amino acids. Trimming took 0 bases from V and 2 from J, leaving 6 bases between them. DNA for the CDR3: TGCGCCAGCAGCTTGGGACTGCCCTACAATGAGCAGTTCTTC. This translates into CASSLGLPYNEQFF.

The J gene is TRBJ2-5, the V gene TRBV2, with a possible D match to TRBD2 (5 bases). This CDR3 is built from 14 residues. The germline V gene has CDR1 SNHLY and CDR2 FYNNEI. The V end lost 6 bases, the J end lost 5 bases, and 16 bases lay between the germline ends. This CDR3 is CASSPSLVSETQYF. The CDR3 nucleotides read TGTGCCAGCAGCCCATCACTAGTCAGTGAGACCCAGTACTTC.

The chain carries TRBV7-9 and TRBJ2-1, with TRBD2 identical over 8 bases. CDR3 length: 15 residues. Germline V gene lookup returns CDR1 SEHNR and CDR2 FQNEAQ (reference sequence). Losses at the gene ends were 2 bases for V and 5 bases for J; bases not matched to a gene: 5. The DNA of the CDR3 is TGTGCCAGCAGCTTACAGCGGGAGAGGGACAATGAGCAGTTCTTC. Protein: CASSLQRERDNEQFF.

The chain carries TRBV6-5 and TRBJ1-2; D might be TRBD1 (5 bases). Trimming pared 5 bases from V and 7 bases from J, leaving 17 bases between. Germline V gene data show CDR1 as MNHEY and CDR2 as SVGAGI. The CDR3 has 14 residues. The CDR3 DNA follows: TGTGCCAGCAGTCCGCCCCGCGGGGCGTCTGGCTACACCTTC. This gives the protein CASSPPRGASGYTF.

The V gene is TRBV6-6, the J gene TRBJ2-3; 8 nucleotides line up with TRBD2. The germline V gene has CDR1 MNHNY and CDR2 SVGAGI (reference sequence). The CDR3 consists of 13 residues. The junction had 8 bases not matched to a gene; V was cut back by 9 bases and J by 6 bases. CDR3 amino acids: CASRREGRDTQYF. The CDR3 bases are TGTGCCAGTCGTCGGGAGGGCAGGGATACGCAGTATTTT.